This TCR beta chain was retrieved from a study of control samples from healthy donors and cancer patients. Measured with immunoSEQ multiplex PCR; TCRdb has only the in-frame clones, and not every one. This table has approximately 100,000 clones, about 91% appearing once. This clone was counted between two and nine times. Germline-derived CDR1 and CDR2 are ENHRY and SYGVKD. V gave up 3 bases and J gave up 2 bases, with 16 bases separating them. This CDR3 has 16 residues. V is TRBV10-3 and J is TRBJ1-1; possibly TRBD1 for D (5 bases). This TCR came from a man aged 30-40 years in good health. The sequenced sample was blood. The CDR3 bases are TGTGCCATCAGTGAACCGATGGGACGGGAAAACACTGAAGCTTTCTTT. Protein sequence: CAISEPMGRENTEAFF.